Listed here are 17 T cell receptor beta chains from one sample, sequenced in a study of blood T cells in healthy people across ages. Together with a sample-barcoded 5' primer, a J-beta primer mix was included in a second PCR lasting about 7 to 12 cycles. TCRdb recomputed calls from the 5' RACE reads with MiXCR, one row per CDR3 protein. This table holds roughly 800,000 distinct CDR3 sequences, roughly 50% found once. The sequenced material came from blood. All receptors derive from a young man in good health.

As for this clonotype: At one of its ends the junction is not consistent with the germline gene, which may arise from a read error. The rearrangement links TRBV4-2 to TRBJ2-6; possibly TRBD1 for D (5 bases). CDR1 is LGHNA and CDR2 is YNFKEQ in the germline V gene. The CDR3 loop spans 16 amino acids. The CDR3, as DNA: TGTGCCAGCAGCCAAGATGGAACCAATGGGGCCAACGTCCCGACTTTC. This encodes CASSQDGTNGANVPTF.

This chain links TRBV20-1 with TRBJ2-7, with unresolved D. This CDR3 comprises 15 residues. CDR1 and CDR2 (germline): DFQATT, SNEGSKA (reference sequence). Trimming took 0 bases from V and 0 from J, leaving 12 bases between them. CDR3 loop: CSARDLQLSSYEQYF. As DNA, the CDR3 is TGCAGTGCTAGAGATCTACAGTTAAGCTCCTACGAGCAGTACTTC.

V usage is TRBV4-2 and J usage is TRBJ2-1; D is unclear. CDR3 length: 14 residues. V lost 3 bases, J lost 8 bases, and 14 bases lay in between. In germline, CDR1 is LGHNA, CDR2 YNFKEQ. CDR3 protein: CASSQCTPRDEQFF. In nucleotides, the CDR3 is TGTGCCAGCAGCCAGTGCACCCCTAGGGATGAGCAGTTCTTC.

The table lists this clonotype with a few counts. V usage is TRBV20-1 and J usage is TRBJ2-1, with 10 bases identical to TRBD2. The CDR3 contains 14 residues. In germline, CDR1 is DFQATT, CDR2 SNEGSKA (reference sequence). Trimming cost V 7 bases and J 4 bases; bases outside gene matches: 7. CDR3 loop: CSVAGTSVYNEQFF. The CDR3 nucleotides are TGCAGTGTCGCCGGGACTAGCGTATACAATGAGCAGTTCTTC.

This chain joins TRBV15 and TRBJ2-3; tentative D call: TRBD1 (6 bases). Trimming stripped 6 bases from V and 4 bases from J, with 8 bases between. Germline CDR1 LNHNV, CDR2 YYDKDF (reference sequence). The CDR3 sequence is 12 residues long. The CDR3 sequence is CATRDRPDTQYF. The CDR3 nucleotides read TGTGCCACCAGGGACAGACCAGATACGCAGTATTTT. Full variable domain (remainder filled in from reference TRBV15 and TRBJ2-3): DAMVIQNPRYQVTQFGKPVTLSCSQTLNHNVMYWYQQKSSQAPKLLFHYYDKDFNNEADTPDNFQSRRPNTSFCFLDIRSPGLGDTAMYLCATRDRPDTQYFGPGTRLTVL.

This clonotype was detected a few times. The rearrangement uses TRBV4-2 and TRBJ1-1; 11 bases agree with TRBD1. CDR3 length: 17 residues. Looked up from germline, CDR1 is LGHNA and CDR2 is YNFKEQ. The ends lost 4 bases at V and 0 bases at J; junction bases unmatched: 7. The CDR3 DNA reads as TGTGCCAGCAGCCGGAACCCGGGACAGGGGGTGAACACTGAAGCTTTCTTT. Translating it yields CASSRNPGQGVNTEAFF.

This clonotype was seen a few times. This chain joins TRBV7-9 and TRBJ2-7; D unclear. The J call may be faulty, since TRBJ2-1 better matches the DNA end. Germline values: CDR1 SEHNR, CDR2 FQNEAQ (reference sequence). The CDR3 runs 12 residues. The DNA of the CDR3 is TGTGCCAGCAGCTTACGGAGAGGAGAGCAGTTCTTC. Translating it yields CASSLRRGEQFF.

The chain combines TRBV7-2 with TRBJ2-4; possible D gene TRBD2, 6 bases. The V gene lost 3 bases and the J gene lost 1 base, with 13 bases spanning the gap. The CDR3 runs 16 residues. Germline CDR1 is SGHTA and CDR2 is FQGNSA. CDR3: CASSFGGTWAKNIQYF. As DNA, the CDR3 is TGTGCCAGCAGCTTTGGCGGGACCTGGGCCAAAAACATTCAGTACTTC.

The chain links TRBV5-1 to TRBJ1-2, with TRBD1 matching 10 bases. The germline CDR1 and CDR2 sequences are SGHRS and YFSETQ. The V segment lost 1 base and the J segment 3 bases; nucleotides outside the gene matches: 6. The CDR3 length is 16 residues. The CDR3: CASSLIGDRGDYGYTF. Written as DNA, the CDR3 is TGCGCCAGCAGCTTGATTGGGGACAGGGGTGACTATGGCTACACCTTC.

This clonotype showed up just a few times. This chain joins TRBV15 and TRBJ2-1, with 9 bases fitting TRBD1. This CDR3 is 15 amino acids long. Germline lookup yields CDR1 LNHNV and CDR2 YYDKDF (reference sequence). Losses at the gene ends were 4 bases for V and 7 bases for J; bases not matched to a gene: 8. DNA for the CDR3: TGTGCCACCAGCAAAGACAGGGGGAGGGCGAATGAGCAGTTCTTC. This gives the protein CATSKDRGRANEQFF.

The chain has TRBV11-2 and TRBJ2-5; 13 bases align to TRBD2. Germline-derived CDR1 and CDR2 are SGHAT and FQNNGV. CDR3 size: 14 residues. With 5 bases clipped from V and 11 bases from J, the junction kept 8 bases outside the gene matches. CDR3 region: CASSPGTSGEKQYF. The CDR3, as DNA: TGTGCCAGCAGCCCCGGGACTAGCGGGGAAAAACAGTACTTC.

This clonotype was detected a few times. CDR3 sequence: CASRGQGGSSGANVLTF. DNA of the CDR3: TGTGCCAGCAGGGGACAGGGAGGGTCCTCTGGGGCCAACGTCCTGACTTTC. The chain is built from TRBV6-1 and TRBJ2-6, with 9 bases that match TRBD1. The germline gives CDR1 MNHNS, CDR2 SASEGT. The CDR3 length is 17 residues. The ends lost 6 bases at V and 0 bases at J; junction bases unmatched: 6.

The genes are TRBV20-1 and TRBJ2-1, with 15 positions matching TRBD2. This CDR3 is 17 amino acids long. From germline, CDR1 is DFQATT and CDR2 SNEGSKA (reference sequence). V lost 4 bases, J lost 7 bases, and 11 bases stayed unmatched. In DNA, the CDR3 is TGCAGTGCTAATCCTATTTACGGGACTAGCGGGAGGAATGAGCAGTTCTTC. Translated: CSANPIYGTSGRNEQFF.

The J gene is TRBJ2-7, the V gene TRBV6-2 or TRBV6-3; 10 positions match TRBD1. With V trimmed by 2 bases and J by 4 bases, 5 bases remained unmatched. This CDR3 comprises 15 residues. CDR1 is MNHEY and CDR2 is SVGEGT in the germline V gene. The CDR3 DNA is TGTGCCAGCAGTTACATGAGACAGGGGGCTTACGAGCAGTACTTC. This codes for CASSYMRQGAYEQYF.

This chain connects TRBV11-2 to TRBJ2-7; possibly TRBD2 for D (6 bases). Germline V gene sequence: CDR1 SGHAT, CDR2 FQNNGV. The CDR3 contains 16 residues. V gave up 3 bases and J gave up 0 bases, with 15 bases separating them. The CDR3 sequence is CASSFRSGSSSYEQYF. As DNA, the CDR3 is TGTGCCAGCAGCTTCCGTAGCGGCTCAAGCTCCTACGAGCAGTACTTC.

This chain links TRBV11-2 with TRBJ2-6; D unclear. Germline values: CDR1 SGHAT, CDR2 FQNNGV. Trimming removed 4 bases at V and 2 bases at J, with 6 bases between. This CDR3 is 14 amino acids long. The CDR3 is CASSSPAGANVLTF. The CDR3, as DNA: TGTGCCAGCAGCTCCCCGGCTGGGGCCAACGTCCTGACTTTC. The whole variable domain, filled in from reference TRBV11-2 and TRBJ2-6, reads EAGVAQSPRYKIIEKRQSVAFWCNPISGHATLYWYQQILGQGPKLLIQFQNNGVVDDSQLPKDRFSAERLKGVDSTLKIQPAKLEDSAVYLCASSSPAGANVLTFGAGSRLTVL.

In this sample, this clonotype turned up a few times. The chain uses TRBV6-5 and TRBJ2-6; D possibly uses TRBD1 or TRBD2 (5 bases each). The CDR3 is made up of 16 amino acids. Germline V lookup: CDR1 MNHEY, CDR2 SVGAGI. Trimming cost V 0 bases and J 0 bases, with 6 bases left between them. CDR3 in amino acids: CASSYSGTSGANVLTF. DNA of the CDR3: TGTGCCAGCAGTTACTCCGGGACCTCTGGGGCCAACGTCCTGACTTTC.